The 11 T cell receptor beta chains below come from one sample, sequenced in a study of blood T cell repertoires in COVID-19. TCRdb's table, derived via immunoSEQ multiplex PCR, lists solely in-frame clones and lacks some. The data show about 58,000 clones, about four fifths seen once. The sample taken for sequencing was peripheral blood. The receptors shown here come from a human donor in a cohort sampled during active COVID-19.

This chain links TRBV9 with TRBJ2-2, with D maybe TRBD2 (5 bases). V gave up 6 bases and J gave up 5 bases, with 20 bases separating them. The CDR3 sequence is 16 residues long. Germline V gene lookup returns CDR1 SGDLS and CDR2 YYNGEE. The CDR3: CASTPGLAGITGELFF. In DNA, the CDR3 is TGTGCCAGCACCCCAGGACTCGCGGGTATAACCGGGGAGCTGTTTTTT.

The chain carries TRBV14 and TRBJ2-7, with TRBD1 as a possible D gene (5 bases). V was cut by 3 bases and J by 2 bases, with 14 bases left in between. The CDR3 is 15 residues long. CDR1 and CDR2 (germline): SGHDN, FVKESK. The CDR3 region is CASSHRRQGTYEQYF. In DNA, the CDR3 is TGTGCCAGCAGCCACCGGCGGCAGGGTACCTACGAGCAGTACTTC. The full variable domain, with the rest looked up from reference TRBV14 and TRBJ2-7, is EAGVTQFPSHSVIEKGQTVTLRCDPISGHDNLYWYRRVMGKEIKFLLHFVKESKQDESGMPNNRFLAERTGGTYSTLKVQPAELEDSGVYFCASSHRRQGTYEQYFGPGTRLTVT.

J is TRBJ2-1 and V is TRBV27; 9 nucleotides line up with TRBD1. The CDR3 consists of 13 residues. From germline, CDR1 is MNHEY and CDR2 SMNVEV (reference sequence). V shed 4 bases, J shed 9 bases, and the junction held 4 bases outside the gene matches. Here the CDR3 DNA reads TGTGCCAGCAGTTGGGACAGGGAGGCTGAGCAGTTCTTC. The encoded protein is CASSWDREAEQFF.

The chain combines TRBV5-6 with TRBJ1-5; the D gene is possibly TRBD1 (6 bases). This CDR3 is 16 amino acids long. V dropped 1 base and J dropped 1 base, with 12 bases sitting between them. CDR1 and CDR2 from the germline V gene are SGHDT and YYEEEE. CDR3 sequence reads: CASSLWPGESNQPQHF. The CDR3 region has the DNA TGTGCCAGCAGCTTGTGGCCAGGGGAAAGCAATCAGCCCCAGCATTTT.

This chain joins TRBV7-2 and TRBJ1-1, with D perhaps TRBD1 (6 bases). The CDR3 is 14 amino acids. V gave up 3 bases and J gave up 1 base, with 9 bases separating them. Looked up from germline, CDR1 is SGHTA and CDR2 is FQGNSA. CDR3 region: CASSFLDRNTEAFF. The CDR3 coding sequence is TGTGCCAGCAGCTTCCTGGACAGGAACACTGAAGCTTTCTTT.

V and J are TRBV28 and TRBJ1-3, with D perhaps matching TRBD1 (6 bases). The V and J ends lost 3 bases and 1 base respectively, with 16 bases between them. This CDR3 has 17 residues. Germline V lookup: CDR1 MDHEN, CDR2 SYDVKM. The CDR3: CASSFSSRGWSGNTIYF. For the CDR3, the DNA is TGTGCCAGCAGTTTCTCGTCTAGGGGGTGGTCTGGAAACACCATATATTTT.

This clone was seen ten or more times. The chain joins TRBV6-4 to TRBJ2-1, with 11 bases that match TRBD2. V was clipped by 0 bases and J by 8 bases; unmatched bases: 0. This CDR3 comprises 14 residues. The germline V gene encodes CDR1 MRHNA and CDR2 SNTAGT. CDR3 residues: CASSDSSGRDEQFF. CDR3 coding DNA: TGTGCCAGCAGTGACTCTAGCGGGAGGGATGAGCAGTTCTTC.

This chain links TRBV30 with TRBJ1-5; 9 bases line up with TRBD1. CDR1 and CDR2 (germline): GTSNPN, SVGIG (reference sequence). The CDR3 contains 14 residues. The V and J ends lost 8 bases and 5 bases, in that order; junction bases with no gene match: 10. The CDR3 DNA reads TGTGCCGTCAAACAGGGGGCAATAGATCAGCCCCAGCATTTT. It encodes CAVKQGAIDQPQHF.

The gene calls are TRBV7-9 and TRBJ1-1, with D perhaps matching TRBD1 (6 bases). Trimming stripped 5 bases from V and 1 base from J, with 11 bases between. The CDR3 has 14 residues. Germline CDR1 is SEHNR and CDR2 is FQNEAQ (reference sequence). CDR3 nucleotide sequence: TGTGCCAGCAGCCGGGGGGCGGGGAACACTGAAGCTTTCTTT. Its protein is CASSRGAGNTEAFF.

The chain is built from TRBV27 and TRBJ1-5; D possibly corresponds to TRBD1 (5 bases). CDR3 size: 13 residues. Trimming removed 11 bases at V and 6 bases at J, with 17 bases between. CDR1 is MNHEY, CDR2 SMNVEV, per germline (reference sequence). The CDR3 bases are TGTGCCGCCCCCGCCGGGGGTTGTCAGCCCCAGCATTTT. Translating it yields CAAPAGGCQPQHF.

This clone turned up a few times. V is TRBV27 and J is TRBJ2-1, with 7 bases matching TRBD1. CDR3 length: 14 residues. Germline CDR1 reads MNHEY; CDR2 reads SMNVEV (reference sequence). The V and J ends lost 4 bases and 8 bases, in that order; junction bases with no gene match: 8. Written as DNA, the CDR3 is TGTGCCAGCAGTTGGAAGGGGGCTGAGGATGAGCAGTTCTTC. As protein: CASSWKGAEDEQFF.